This TCR beta chain comes out of a study of patients and donors after allogeneic stem cell transplantation. This CDR3 is 16 amino acids long. Trimming took 4 bases from V and 7 from J, leaving 20 bases between them. This clonotype was counted between two and nine times. MiXCR was run by TCRdb on the RT-PCR reads, yielding one entry per CDR3 protein. Of some 880,000 distinct CDR3 sequences detected, more than 15% appear once; the ten largest clones hold 5% to 7.5%. The chain joins TRBV12-3 or TRBV12-4 to TRBJ1-5; D might be TRBD1 (5 bases). Specimen: blood, either unsorted or a sorted T cell fraction (not recorded which). The receptor was isolated from a human donor who was either an allogeneic HSCT recipient or a stem cell or donor lymphocyte infusion donor (not recorded which). It is not recorded whose cells these are; they may come from a transplant donor. The CDR3 DNA reads as TGTGCCAGCAGTTGGCCAGGGAGTCCTACTAAACAGCCCCAGCATTTT. It codes for CASSWPGSPTKQPQHF.